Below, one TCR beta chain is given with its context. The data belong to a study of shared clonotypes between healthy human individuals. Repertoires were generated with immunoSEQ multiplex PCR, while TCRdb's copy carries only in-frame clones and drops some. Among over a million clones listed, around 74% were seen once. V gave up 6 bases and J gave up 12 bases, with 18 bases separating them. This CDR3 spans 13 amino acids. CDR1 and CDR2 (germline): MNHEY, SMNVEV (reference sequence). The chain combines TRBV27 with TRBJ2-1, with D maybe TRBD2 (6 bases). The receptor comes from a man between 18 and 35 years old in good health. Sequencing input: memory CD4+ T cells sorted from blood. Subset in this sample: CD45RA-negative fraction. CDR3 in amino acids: CASRHRREMGQFF. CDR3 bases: TGTGCCAGCAGACACCGGAGGGAGATGGGGCAGTTCTTC.